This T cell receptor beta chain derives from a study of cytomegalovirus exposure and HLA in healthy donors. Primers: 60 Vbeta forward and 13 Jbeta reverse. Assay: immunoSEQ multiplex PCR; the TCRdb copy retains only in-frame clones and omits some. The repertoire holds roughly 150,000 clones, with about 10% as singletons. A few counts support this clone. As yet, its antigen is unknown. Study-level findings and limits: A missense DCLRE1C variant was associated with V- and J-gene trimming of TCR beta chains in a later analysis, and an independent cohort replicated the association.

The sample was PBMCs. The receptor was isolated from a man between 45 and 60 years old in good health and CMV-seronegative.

The CDR3: CASSKLETQYF. The CDR3 DNA follows: TGTGCCAGCAGCAAACTAGAGACCCAGTACTTC. The chain couples TRBV7-9 to TRBJ2-5; no clear D. V lost 5 bases and J lost 4, with 5 bases in between. This CDR3 is built from 11 residues. Germline V gene sequence: CDR1 SEHNR, CDR2 FQNEAQ (reference sequence).